The rows below give T cell receptor beta chains drawn from one sample of a study of blood T cell repertoires in COVID-19. Produced via immunoSEQ multiplex PCR; TCRdb's table is partial and in-frame only. The sample lists 150,000 to 200,000 clones, 85% to 90% occurring once. Sequencing input: peripheral blood. Source of these receptors: a woman in her 70s with COVID-19, enrolled during active disease. CDR3s include the opening cysteine and the closing phenylalanine or tryptophan. Fields, in order: J gene, CDR3 length, V gene, CDR3 protein.

j_gene: TRBJ1-1; len: 16; v_gene: TRBV7-2; CDR3aa: CASSSGQGARWAEAFF
j_gene: TRBJ1-5; len: 17; v_gene: TRBV27; CDR3aa: CASSLWGGQGVNQPQHF
j_gene: TRBJ1-1; len: 15; v_gene: TRBV5-1; CDR3aa: CASSPREGGNTEAFF
j_gene: TRBJ2-7; len: 11; v_gene: TRBV7-5; CDR3aa: CARSLASEQYF
j_gene: TRBJ2-7; len: 14; v_gene: TRBV19; CDR3aa: CASSPGWGPYEQYF
j_gene: TRBJ2-3; len: 15; v_gene: TRBV25-1; CDR3aa: CASSRVAGDTDTQYF
j_gene: TRBJ1-5; len: 15; v_gene: TRBV2; CDR3aa: CASSLGQGIDQPQHF
j_gene: TRBJ2-5; len: 17; v_gene: TRBV10-3; CDR3aa: CAISDGASGESEETQYF
j_gene: TRBJ2-3; len: 15; v_gene: TRBV11-1; CDR3aa: CASSTGLAGGNTQYF
j_gene: TRBJ1-1; len: 13; v_gene: TRBV5-4; CDR3aa: CASRRVPGDEAFF
j_gene: TRBJ1-2; len: 15; v_gene: TRBV21-1; CDR3aa: CASSKVGLRIYGYTF
j_gene: TRBJ1-2; len: 14; v_gene: TRBV5-1; CDR3aa: CASSLWEGTAGYTF
j_gene: TRBJ1-6; len: 17; v_gene: TRBV4-1; CDR3aa: CASSRQSGQGANSPLHF
j_gene: TRBJ1-5; len: 12; v_gene: TRBV12-3/TRBV12-4; CDR3aa: CASTGPAQPQHF
j_gene: TRBJ1-5; len: 14; v_gene: TRBV28; CDR3aa: CASSLETEYQPQHF
j_gene: TRBJ2-2; len: 15; v_gene: TRBV27; CDR3aa: CASSLMAGVHGELFF
j_gene: TRBJ1-2; len: 14; v_gene: TRBV5-4; CDR3aa: CASSLRDRTYGYTF
j_gene: TRBJ1-2; len: 12; v_gene: TRBV24-1; CDR3aa: CATSTGSGGYTF
j_gene: TRBJ2-3; len: 15; v_gene: TRBV5-4; CDR3aa: CASSPRQGATDTQYF
j_gene: TRBJ2-7; len: 16; v_gene: TRBV4-2; CDR3aa: CASSQVFGSGGSEQYF
j_gene: TRBJ2-1; len: 15; v_gene: TRBV7-3; CDR3aa: CASSPRRDRNNEQFF
j_gene: TRBJ2-1; len: 14; v_gene: TRBV2; CDR3aa: CASSRDRGLNEQFF
j_gene: TRBJ2-7; len: 14; v_gene: TRBV2; CDR3aa: CASSVRQGAREQYF
j_gene: TRBJ1-3; len: 14; v_gene: TRBV30; CDR3aa: CAWSGTERGNTIYF
j_gene: TRBJ2-6; len: 15; v_gene: TRBV2; CDR3aa: CASSENTAGANVLTF
j_gene: TRBJ1-3; len: 15; v_gene: TRBV18; CDR3aa: CASSPPSGSGNTIYF
j_gene: TRBJ1-6; len: 17; v_gene: TRBV11-2; CDR3aa: CASSITGGRSGGSPLHF
j_gene: TRBJ1-5; len: 16; v_gene: TRBV6-1; CDR3aa: CASSGGQGIGNQPQHF
j_gene: TRBJ1-2; len: 11; v_gene: TRBV28; CDR3aa: CAIQTNYGYTF
j_gene: TRBJ2-3; len: 14; v_gene: TRBV27; CDR3aa: CASMVAFSTDTQYF
j_gene: TRBJ2-7; len: 13; v_gene: TRBV28; CDR3aa: CASSFGGSYEQYF
j_gene: TRBJ2-5; len: 13; v_gene: TRBV19; CDR3aa: CASSAGGMETQYF
j_gene: TRBJ2-7; len: 15; v_gene: TRBV15; CDR3aa: CATSRLAGGSYEQYF
j_gene: TRBJ1-5; len: 14; v_gene: TRBV5-1; CDR3aa: CASSLVPGNQPQHF
j_gene: TRBJ1-1; len: 15; v_gene: TRBV2; CDR3aa: CASSSDGFQGAEAFF
j_gene: TRBJ2-2; len: 16; v_gene: TRBV11-2; CDR3aa: CASSSRTSGTTGELFF
j_gene: TRBJ2-3; len: 12; v_gene: TRBV29-1; CDR3aa: CSVWTQADTQYF
j_gene: TRBJ1-5; len: 15; v_gene: TRBV7-2; CDR3aa: CASSLPGGGNQPQHF
j_gene: TRBJ2-2; len: 14; v_gene: TRBV30; CDR3aa: CAWRGDKNTGELFF
j_gene: TRBJ1-5; len: 15; v_gene: TRBV9; CDR3aa: CASSSGQGVSQPQHF
j_gene: TRBJ1-3; len: 15; v_gene: TRBV7-9; CDR3aa: CASSNSGTPGNTIYF
j_gene: TRBJ2-7; len: 14; v_gene: TRBV19; CDR3aa: CASSIRSAGAEQYF
j_gene: TRBJ1-1; len: 17; v_gene: TRBV5-5; CDR3aa: CASSLAVWGREGPEAFF
j_gene: TRBJ2-7; len: 15; v_gene: TRBV29-1; CDR3aa: CSVAGTGGAGNEQYF
j_gene: TRBJ2-7; len: 15; v_gene: TRBV7-2; CDR3aa: CASSLTGRGGYEQYF